These 3 T cell receptor beta chains were sequenced from one sample in a study of T cells in Graves' hyperthyroidism and ophthalmopathy. Amplification of TCR beta CDR3 regions was performed using RNA transcripts as template. A set of HTBI primers served as the primers for a first-round RT-PCR of the TCR CDR3. Each CDR3 protein is one row after TCRdb ran MiXCR on the multiplex PCR reads. Of about 300,000 distinct CDR3 sequences listed, roughly 20% are singletons. Sequences were obtained from blood. These receptor sequences come from a man in his fifties with Graves' ophthalmopathy.

CDR3: CASSQDGAGANTDTQYF. In DNA, the CDR3 is TGCGCCAGCAGCCAAGATGGGGCAGGGGCTAACACAGATACGCAGTATTTT. The chain is built from TRBV4-1 and TRBJ2-3; D perhaps matches TRBD1 (6 bases). This CDR3 is 17 amino acids long. Trimming removed 0 bases from V and 2 bases from J, with 15 bases in between. Germline loops: CDR1 MGHRA, CDR2 YSYEKL.

On this clonotype itself: An end of the junction does not agree with germline; a read error may underlie this. The V gene is TRBV28, the J gene TRBJ2-5; weak D call: TRBD2 (6 bases). Germline CDR1 is MDHEN and CDR2 is SYDVKM. The CDR3 extends over 13 amino acids. CDR3 in amino acids: CAGSLIGGQTQYF. DNA for the CDR3: TGTGCCGGCAGTTTAATCGGGGGACAGACCCAGTACTTC.

The chain couples TRBV19 to TRBJ2-5; 11 bases agree with TRBD2. The CDR3 contains 14 residues. Germline lookup yields CDR1 LNHDA and CDR2 SQIVND (reference sequence). V trimming: 6 bases; J trimming: 4 bases; junction bases outside the gene matches: 4. CDR3 region: CASRLAGVAETQYF. The CDR3 bases are TGTGCCAGTAGACTAGCGGGAGTAGCAGAGACCCAGTACTTC.